Listed below are T cell receptor beta chains from one sample, sequenced in a study of blood T cell repertoires in COVID-19. The assay was immunoSEQ multiplex PCR, and TCRdb's table has in-frame clones only and misses some. The repertoire has under 300,000 clones, around 87% of them found once; the top ten carry under 9%. The sequencing input was peripheral blood. The receptors come from an older woman with active or convalescent COVID-19. Each CDR3 is given with its conserved first and last residue. Each record gives: D gene, clone size, V gene, J gene, CDR3 protein, CDR3 DNA. D genes are given only for firm matches. Not all rows give a size; the values are once, few, many and, for expanded clones, a class.

TRBD1	NA	TRBV27	TRBJ1-2	CASTPRGGEGYTF	TGTGCCAGCACCCCACGAGGGGGCGAAGGCTACACCTTC
TRBD2	NA	TRBV7-2	TRBJ2-1	CASSAGGGHLGNEQFF	TGTGCCAGCAGCGCCGGGGGGGGCCACCTGGGCAATGAGCAGTTCTTC
TRBD1	NA	TRBV7-2	TRBJ1-2	CASSPGTGAYGYTF	TGTGCCAGCAGCCCCGGGACAGGGGCCTATGGCTACACCTTC
NA	NA	TRBV5-1	TRBJ1-3	CASSVDRTSGNTIYF	TGCGCCAGCAGCGTGGACAGAACCTCTGGAAACACCATATATTTT
NA	NA	TRBV5-1	TRBJ1-6	CASSGSGLYNSPLHF	TGCGCCAGCAGCGGGTCGGGACTCTATAATTCACCCCTCCACTTT
TRBD1	NA	TRBV9	TRBJ2-2	CASRGQAGELFF	TGTGCCAGCAGGGGACAGGCCGGGGAGCTGTTTTTT
NA	NA	TRBV12-3/TRBV12-4	TRBJ2-3	CASSSSTDTQYF	TGTGCCAGCAGTTCGTCTACAGATACGCAGTATTTT
NA	NA	TRBV28	TRBJ2-2	CASKEDSSTGELFF	TGTGCCAGCAAAGAGGACAGCTCTACCGGGGAGCTGTTTTTT
NA	NA	TRBV19	TRBJ1-1	CASSMGGAEAFF	TGTGCCAGTAGTATGGGAGGGGCTGAAGCTTTCTTT
NA	NA	TRBV3-1/TRBV3-2	TRBJ1-1	CASSSDHGGATEAFF	TGTGCCAGCAGCTCTGATCACGGAGGGGCCACTGAAGCTTTCTTT
NA	NA	TRBV1	TRBJ2-7	CTSSRLQDAGDSYEQYF	TGCACCAGCAGCCGCCTCCAGGACGCGGGGGACTCCTACGAGCAGTACTTC
NA	NA	TRBV15	TRBJ1-6	CATSSSLTAYNSPLHF	TGTGCCACCAGCAGTTCCTTGACAGCCTATAATTCACCCCTCCACTTT
NA	once	TRBV5-1	TRBJ2-5	CASSLASGETQYF	TGCGCCAGCAGCTTGGCGAGCGGAGAGACCCAGTACTTC
NA	NA	TRBV5-4	TRBJ2-2	CASSPRSTGELFF	TGTGCCAGCAGCCCTAGGAGTACCGGGGAGCTGTTTTTT
NA	NA	TRBV4-3	TRBJ2-3	CASSRWRSTDTQYF	TGCGCCAGCAGCCGGTGGAGGAGCACAGATACGCAGTATTTT
NA	NA	TRBV23-1	TRBJ1-4	CASSQSRGRQIYEKLFF	TGCGCCAGCAGTCAATCGCGGGGAAGGCAAATTTACGAAAAACTGTTTTTT
NA	NA	TRBV2	TRBJ1-5	CASTGQSNQPQHF	TGTGCCAGTACCGGACAGAGCAATCAGCCCCAGCATTTT
NA	NA	TRBV10-1	TRBJ1-1	CASSESGRGVEAFF	TGCGCCAGCAGTGAGTCTGGGCGGGGAGTTGAAGCTTTCTTT
TRBD1	NA	TRBV5-4	TRBJ2-3	CASSKDRGTDTQYF	TGTGCCAGCAGCAAGGACAGGGGCACAGATACGCAGTATTTT
TRBD2	NA	TRBV2	TRBJ2-5	CATNPAGGTQETQYF	TGTGCCACTAATCCGGCGGGGGGGACCCAAGAGACCCAGTACTTC
NA	NA	TRBV9	TRBJ2-1	CASSPRDFVGHEQFF	TGTGCCAGCAGCCCCCGGGACTTCGTCGGCCATGAGCAGTTCTTC
NA	NA	TRBV27	TRBJ1-3	CASSSRTGNTIYF	TGTGCCAGCAGTTCTAGAACAGGAAACACCATATATTTT
TRBD1	few	TRBV5-4	TRBJ1-5	CAWTGATNQPQHF	TGTGCCTGGACAGGGGCCACCAATCAGCCCCAGCATTTT
NA	few	TRBV19	TRBJ1-2	CASSIAGGYTF	TGTGCCAGTAGTATCGCGGGTGGCTACACCTTC
NA	NA	TRBV4-3	TRBJ1-4	CASSRGGYSDKLFF	TGCGCCAGCAGCCGCGGGGGATACTCTGACAAACTGTTTTTT
NA	NA	TRBV28	TRBJ2-3	CASSGQGPDTQYF	TGTGCCAGCAGCGGGCAGGGGCCAGATACGCAGTATTTT
TRBD1	few	TRBV2	TRBJ2-5	CAIRAGTGQQETQYF	TGTGCCATTCGAGCCGGGACAGGGCAGCAAGAGACCCAGTACTTC
TRBD2	NA	TRBV6-5	TRBJ2-1	CASSKPGGAGQFF	TGTGCCAGCAGTAAACCGGGGGGGGCCGGGCAGTTCTTC
NA	NA	TRBV6-6	TRBJ1-3	CASSYRGNTIYF	TGTGCCAGCAGTTACCGGGGAAACACCATATATTTT
TRBD2	NA	TRBV11-3	TRBJ2-5	CASSLGTSGGQETQYF	TGTGCCAGCAGCCTCGGGACTAGCGGGGGCCAAGAGACCCAGTACTTC
TRBD2	NA	TRBV15	TRBJ2-1	CATSRGEGSRNEQFF	TGTGCCACCAGCAGAGGGGAGGGATCCCGCAATGAGCAGTTCTTC
NA	NA	TRBV12-3/TRBV12-4	TRBJ1-1	CASSLDKAFF	TGTGCCAGCAGTTTAGATAAAGCTTTCTTT
NA	NA	TRBV21-1	TRBJ1-3	CASPGYLGGNTIYF	TGTGCCAGTCCAGGGTACCTGGGGGGAAACACCATATATTTT
NA	NA	TRBV7-2	TRBJ1-3	CASSLGRAVSGNTIYF	TGTGCCAGCAGCTTAGGGAGGGCAGTCTCTGGAAACACCATATATTTT
NA	once	TRBV5-5	TRBJ2-3	CASSLYGGDNTDTQYF	TGTGCCAGCAGCTTGTATGGAGGGGATAACACAGATACGCAGTATTTT
NA	NA	TRBV19	TRBJ1-2	CASSIRATSYGYTF	TGTGCCAGTAGTATCAGGGCCACCTCCTATGGCTACACCTTC
NA	NA	TRBV6-6	TRBJ1-6	CASRSPINSPLHF	TGTGCCAGCAGGAGTCCGATAAATTCACCCCTCCACTTT
NA	NA	TRBV12-3/TRBV12-4	TRBJ2-5	CASRLTAQETQYF	TGTGCCAGCAGATTGACAGCCCAAGAGACCCAGTACTTC
TRBD2	many	TRBV5-4	TRBJ2-1	CASSWPGLQYNEQFF	TGTGCCAGCAGCTGGCCGGGACTACAATACAATGAGCAGTTCTTC
NA	NA	TRBV10-1	TRBJ2-5	CASSARGTWDQYF	TGCGCCAGCAGTGCCCGGGGTACTTGGGACCAGTACTTC
NA	NA	TRBV28	TRBJ2-4	CASSFPGAGNIQYF	TGTGCCAGCAGTTTCCCTGGGGCAGGGAACATTCAGTACTTC
TRBD2	NA	TRBV6-2/TRBV6-3	TRBJ2-1	CASSGIAGGLHPEQFF	TGTGCCAGCAGTGGAATAGCGGGGGGCTTACATCCTGAGCAGTTCTTC
NA	NA	TRBV10-3	TRBJ1-2	CAISGTEEPGYTF	TGTGCCATCAGTGGAACTGAAGAACCTGGCTACACCTTC
NA	NA	TRBV24-1	TRBJ1-5	CATSGGEVNQPQHF	TGTGCCACCAGTGGCGGTGAGGTAAATCAGCCCCAGCATTTT
NA	NA	TRBV10-3	TRBJ1-6	CAISGGQERPNSPLHF	TGTGCCATCAGTGGGGGGCAGGAAAGACCTAATTCACCCCTCCACTTT
TRBD1	NA	TRBV24-1	TRBJ2-6	CATSGTGDGANVLTF	TGTGCCACCAGTGGAACAGGGGATGGGGCCAACGTCCTGACTTTC
NA	NA	TRBV6-4	TRBJ1-4	CASSPQANEKLFF	TGTGCCAGCAGTCCTCAGGCTAATGAAAAACTGTTTTTT
NA	few	TRBV27	TRBJ2-5	CASGGGRGETQYF	TGTGCCAGCGGAGGGGGGCGGGGGGAGACCCAGTACTTC
NA	NA	TRBV12-3/TRBV12-4	TRBJ2-1	CASSLDLGGEQFF	TGTGCCAGCAGTTTAGACCTCGGGGGAGAGCAGTTCTTC
TRBD2	NA	TRBV6-5	TRBJ2-1	CASSYLGLGYNEQFF	TGTGCCAGCAGTTACCTGGGACTAGGATACAATGAGCAGTTCTTC
NA	NA	TRBV21-1	TRBJ1-1	CASSKTRVTEAFF	TGTGCCAGCAGCAAAACTCGGGTTACTGAAGCTTTCTTT
NA	NA	TRBV7-3	TRBJ2-3	CASSLSFGRGLVDTQYF	TGTGCCAGCAGCCTGAGTTTCGGCCGGGGACTGGTGGATACGCAGTATTTT
TRBD1	NA	TRBV7-9	TRBJ1-2	CASSIGTGLGSYTF	TGTGCCAGCAGCATAGGGACAGGATTAGGTAGCTACACCTTC
NA	NA	TRBV19	TRBJ1-2	CASSIDPGMDYGYTF	TGTGCCAGTAGTATAGATCCAGGGATGGACTATGGCTACACCTTC